This T cell receptor beta chain was found in a study of blood T cell repertoires in COVID-19. Study-wide context: From T cells, B-cell-depleted T cells, or PBMCs came the material, which was cDNA or gDNA.

As processed by the authors: Reference gene primer amplification yielded estimated nucleated cell counts. TCRdb's copy holds only in-frame clones and misses some; the assay was immunoSEQ multiplex PCR. V, J and clone size reflect that table, while D and trimming were determined from the DNA. The sample contains some 20,000 clones, 70% to 90% of which appear only once. Germline V gene data show CDR1 as SNHLY and CDR2 as FYNNEI. This CDR3 is built from 14 residues. Trimming pared 6 bases from V and 6 bases from J, leaving 17 bases between. This rearrangement joins TRBV2 to TRBJ1-1; D gene ambiguous. The source is a human donor with acute or convalescent COVID-19. The donor label of this sample is uncertain. Sequencing was carried out using peripheral blood. The CDR3 DNA sequence: TGTGCCAGCAGCCCGCAGGCAGGTTTGCCTGAAGCTTTCTTT. Residues: CASSPQAGLPEAFF.